These 26 T cell receptor beta chains came from one sample sequenced in a study of blood T cell repertoires in COVID-19. Sequenced by immunoSEQ multiplex PCR; TCRdb stores in-frame clones only, minus some. The sample yields 140,000 to 150,000 clones, roughly 79% seen once. The specimen was peripheral blood. The receptors come from a human donor with acute or convalescent COVID-19. The donor label of this sample is uncertain.

The chain couples TRBV7-9 to TRBJ1-1, with TRBD1 matching 8 bases. Trimming removed 2 bases from V and 6 bases from J; junction bases left unmatched: 2. The CDR3 has 13 amino acids. The germline V gene encodes CDR1 SEHNR and CDR2 FQNEAQ (reference sequence). CDR3 DNA sequence: TGTGCCAGCAGCTTACAGGGGGCCCCTGAAGCTTTCTTT. This translates into CASSLQGAPEAFF.

The V gene is TRBV15, the J gene TRBJ1-2; TRBD1 might be the D (5 bases). CDR3 length: 14 residues. Germline values: CDR1 LNHNV, CDR2 YYDKDF (reference sequence). The V end lost 7 bases, the J end lost 4 bases, and 16 bases lay between the germline ends. CDR3 protein: CATNEDRGPYGYTF. The CDR3 coding sequence is TGTGCCACCAACGAGGATAGGGGTCCCTATGGCTACACCTTC.

The chain recombines TRBV2 with TRBJ1-2; 9 bases line up with TRBD1. J gave up 8 bases and V 8 bases, and 6 bases lay outside the gene matches. The V gene's germline CDR1 is SNHLY and CDR2 FYNNEI. CDR3 size: 12 residues. CDR3 bases: TGTGCCAGCGGACAGGGGTTGGAGGGCTACACCTTC. It is translated as CASGQGLEGYTF.

J is TRBJ2-7 and V is TRBV18; 8 bases are a match to TRBD1. The V segment lost 3 bases and the J segment 0 bases; nucleotides outside the gene matches: 7. The CDR3 extends over 16 amino acids. Germline loops: CDR1 KGHSH, CDR2 LQKENI. The CDR3 loop reads CASSPTRGQASYEQYF. CDR3 in DNA: TGTGCCAGCTCACCTACTCGGGGACAGGCCTCCTACGAGCAGTACTTC.

The chain recombines TRBV19 with TRBJ2-3, with 8 nucleotides matching TRBD2. CDR1 is LNHDA, CDR2 SQIVND, per germline (reference sequence). The ends lost 5 bases at V and 4 bases at J; junction bases unmatched: 11. The CDR3 consists of 16 residues. The CDR3 nucleotides are TGTGCCAGTAGTCCCGGGGGGGCCGGACGGGCAGATACGCAGTATTTT. Translated, it gives CASSPGGAGRADTQYF.

This clone was observed once. The V and J genes are TRBV9 and TRBJ2-1, with 9 nucleotides matching TRBD2. The ends lost 4 bases at V and 4 bases at J; junction bases unmatched: 9. From germline, CDR1 is SGDLS and CDR2 YYNGEE. This CDR3 region has 16 residues. CDR3 in DNA: TGTGCCAGCAGCTCTCCCCCTAGCGGGATTTACAATGAGCAGTTCTTC. It is translated as CASSSPPSGIYNEQFF.

V and J are TRBV3-1 (or the pseudogene TRBV3-2) and TRBJ1-5; D gene unclear. The CDR3 extends over 13 amino acids. V was trimmed by 0 bases and J by 10 bases, leaving 10 bases between them. CDR1 is LGHDT and CDR2 is YNNKEL in the germline V gene (reference sequence). CDR3 sequence: CASSQEVGDPQHF. Written as DNA, the CDR3 is TGTGCCAGCAGCCAAGAGGTAGGAGACCCCCAGCATTTT.

V usage is TRBV27 and J usage is TRBJ1-1; 9 nucleotides align to TRBD1. This CDR3 contains 14 residues. Unmatched junction bases numbered 4, after V lost 4 bases and J lost 4 bases. Germline lookup yields CDR1 MNHEY and CDR2 SMNVEV (reference sequence). The CDR3 region is CASSSWTGATEAFF. The CDR3 DNA sequence: TGTGCCAGCAGTTCTTGGACAGGGGCCACTGAAGCTTTCTTT.

The chain links TRBV5-1 to TRBJ1-6, with 8 bases fitting TRBD1. With V trimmed by 4 bases and J by 7 bases, 10 bases remained unmatched. This CDR3 comprises 16 residues. The germline V gene encodes CDR1 SGHRS and CDR2 YFSETQ. This CDR3 is CASSLTGDRGNSPLHF. DNA of the CDR3: TGCGCCAGCAGCCTGACAGGGGATCGTGGGAATTCACCCCTCCACTTT.

The chain is built from TRBV19 and TRBJ1-2, with 8 bases matching TRBD1. V lost 6 bases and J lost 7; bases outside the gene matches: 7. CDR1 and CDR2 from the germline V gene are LNHDA and SQIVND (reference sequence). CDR3 length equals 13 residues. This CDR3 is CASRGQGVSGYTF. The CDR3 DNA sequence: TGTGCCAGTAGAGGACAGGGAGTCAGTGGCTACACCTTC.

V and J are TRBV9 and TRBJ1-1; D is possibly TRBD1 (6 bases). The germline V and J ends were trimmed by 4 bases and 0 bases, with 16 bases remaining between them. The length of the CDR3 is 16 residues. Looked up from germline, CDR1 is SGDLS and CDR2 is YYNGEE. CDR3: CASSPGGRALNTEAFF. In DNA, the CDR3 is TGTGCCAGCAGCCCGGGGGGCAGGGCTCTGAACACTGAAGCTTTCTTT.

The chain has TRBV19 and TRBJ1-5, with 9 positions matching TRBD1. J was trimmed by 6 bases and V by 6 bases; bases with no gene match: 6. The CDR3 runs 14 residues. Germline V gene lookup returns CDR1 LNHDA and CDR2 SQIVND (reference sequence). Here the CDR3 reads CASSKQGASQPQHF. The DNA for the CDR3 is TGTGCCAGTAGCAAACAGGGGGCGAGTCAGCCCCAGCATTTT.

This clone was seen at least ten times. The chain combines TRBV6-1 with TRBJ2-7, with a tentative D call TRBD2 (6 bases). The CDR3 totals 13 residues. From germline, CDR1 is MNHNS and CDR2 SASEGT. With 3 bases removed from V and 6 bases from J, the gap between germline ends came to 12 bases. The CDR3 sequence: CASSEGGAGEQYV. The DNA for the CDR3 is TGTGCCAGCAGTGAGGGGGGAGCGGGCGAGCAGTACGTC.

This clone has a handful of counts. V gene TRBV24-1 combines with J gene TRBJ2-7; possibly TRBD2 for D (6 bases). Trimming took 4 bases from V and 6 from J, leaving 18 bases between them. Germline loops: CDR1 KGHDR, CDR2 SFDVKD. The CDR3 length is 15 residues. The CDR3 sequence is CATSDPAQAGSEQYF. The CDR3 DNA is TGTGCCACCAGTGACCCCGCCCAGGCCGGGAGCGAGCAGTACTTC.

This chain uses TRBV6-2 or TRBV6-3 with TRBJ1-1, with 9 positions matching TRBD1. The CDR3 runs to 12 residues. Germline assignment: CDR1 MNHEY and CDR2 SVGEGT. Trimming at V came to 6 bases and at J to 10 bases, leaving 6 bases not matched to a gene. The CDR3: CASSRGQGRAFF. The CDR3 nucleotides read TGTGCCAGCAGCCGCGGACAGGGGAGAGCTTTCTTT.

The CDR3 loop is CASSDAAGGPSYNEQFF. As DNA, the CDR3 is TGTGCCAGCAGTGATGCAGCAGGGGGACCCTCCTACAATGAGCAGTTCTTC. The chain links TRBV6-1 to TRBJ2-1; TRBD1 matches at 7 bases. The V and J ends lost 3 bases and 0 bases, in that order; junction bases with no gene match: 8. CDR1 is MNHNS, CDR2 SASEGT, per germline. The CDR3 has 17 residues.

The chain links TRBV7-2 to TRBJ2-3; possibly TRBD1 for D (5 bases). From germline, CDR1 is SGHTA and CDR2 FQGNSA. This CDR3 is built from 16 residues. Trimming took 2 bases from V and 2 from J, leaving 14 bases between them. CDR3 sequence (DNA): TGTGCCAGCAGCTTAAAGAGACAGAAGAACACAGATACGCAGTATTTT. This codes for CASSLKRQKNTDTQYF.

The chain has TRBV24-1 and TRBJ1-1, with D perhaps matching TRBD1 (6 bases). This CDR3 has 14 amino acids. Germline CDR1 KGHDR, CDR2 SFDVKD. Trimming took 7 bases from V and 0 from J, leaving 11 bases between them. This CDR3 is CATSSGDLNTEAFF. CDR3 bases: TGTGCCACCAGCTCAGGGGATCTGAACACTGAAGCTTTCTTT.

The V call is TRBV9, the J call TRBJ2-1, with 12 bases identical to TRBD2. CDR3 length equals 17 residues. The germline gives CDR1 SGDLS, CDR2 YYNGEE. V was clipped by 4 bases and J by 5 bases; unmatched bases: 10. The CDR3 DNA follows: TGTGCCAGCAGCCCGCAACGGACTAGCGGGGACCACAATGAGCAGTTCTTC. It encodes CASSPQRTSGDHNEQFF.

V is TRBV5-4 and J is TRBJ2-6; TRBD1 matches 7 bases. Losses at the gene ends were 4 bases for V and 0 bases for J; bases not matched to a gene: 10. The CDR3 has 18 residues. Germline CDR1 reads SGHNT; CDR2 reads YYREEE (reference sequence). The DNA of the CDR3 is TGTGCCAGCAGCCCCTCCGGGACAGCGCTCTCTGGGGCCAACGTCCTGACTTTC. It codes for CASSPSGTALSGANVLTF.

The chain is built from TRBV19 and TRBJ1-1; weak D call: TRBD1 (6 bases). This CDR3 has 16 amino acids. In germline, CDR1 is LNHDA, CDR2 SQIVND (reference sequence). V was shortened by 0 bases and J by 3 bases, with 14 bases between the two germline ends. The CDR3 DNA reads TGTGCCAGTAGTATAGAGGGCAGGGGCGGATACACTGAAGCTTTCTTT. It codes for CASSIEGRGGYTEAFF.

The rearrangement uses TRBV3-1 (or the pseudogene TRBV3-2) and TRBJ2-7; no clear D. The CDR3 totals 15 residues. Looked up from germline, CDR1 is LGHDT and CDR2 is YNNKEL (reference sequence). V lost 0 bases and J 7 bases, leaving 16 bases between the germline ends. CDR3 protein: CASSQESAGDGEQYF. CDR3 sequence (DNA): TGTGCCAGCAGCCAAGAGTCGGCAGGCGATGGGGAGCAGTACTTC.

The chain combines TRBV13 with TRBJ1-1; D unresolved. This CDR3 is built from 16 residues. V dropped 4 bases and J dropped 4 bases, with 19 bases sitting between them. In germline, CDR1 is PRHDT, CDR2 FYEKMQ (reference sequence). CDR3 coding DNA: TGTGCCAGCAGCTCAAGAGGAACGGGGAGGAGCACTGAAGCTTTCTTT. This sequence encodes CASSSRGTGRSTEAFF.

This clone appeared a single time. The chain recombines TRBV30 with TRBJ1-1; D may be TRBD1 (6 bases). V was clipped by 3 bases and J by 7 bases, with 12 bases between them. Germline loops: CDR1 GTSNPN, CDR2 SVGIG (reference sequence). The CDR3 totals 12 residues. The CDR3 sequence is CAWSPGGLEAFF. CDR3 bases: TGTGCCTGGAGCCCGGGGGGCCTTGAAGCTTTCTTT.

This clone turned up a few times. V usage is TRBV10-1 and J usage is TRBJ2-1; 8 bases are a match to TRBD1. The CDR3 loop spans 15 amino acids. Trimming removed 5 bases from V and 6 bases from J; junction bases left unmatched: 9. Germline V gene data show CDR1 as WNHNN and CDR2 as SYGVQD (reference sequence). CDR3 DNA sequence: TGCGCCAGCAGTTCTTCCCGGACAGGGCGCAATGAGCAGTTCTTC. It yields the protein CASSSSRTGRNEQFF.

V is TRBV5-6 and J is TRBJ2-5, with 7 positions matching TRBD1. This CDR3 has 13 amino acids. V lost 3 bases and J lost 4; bases outside the gene matches: 3. Germline V gene data show CDR1 as SGHDT and CDR2 as YYEEEE. CDR3 sequence (DNA): TGTGCCAGCAGCTACAGGGGTGGAGAGACCCAGTACTTC. Translated, it gives CASSYRGGETQYF.